This T cell receptor beta chain originates from a study of technical replicates of blood from several donors. TCRdb keeps only in-frame clones here, not all; method: immunoSEQ multiplex PCR. Of about 71,000 clones listed, around 87% were seen once; the top ten hold 4% to 5%. The receptor comes from a human donor in good health. Some clones in this sample may be carry-over from other donors' samples. The specimen was PBMCs.

The CDR3 nucleotides are TGTGCCAGCTCAGGGGGGCTGGGCTACACCTTC. Translation gives CASSGGLGYTF. This rearrangement joins TRBV6-4 to TRBJ1-2; 7 nucleotides match TRBD1. V lost 8 bases to trimming and J lost 8 bases; unmatched junction nucleotides: 5. Germline V gene sequence: CDR1 MRHNA, CDR2 SNTAGT. The CDR3 runs 11 residues.